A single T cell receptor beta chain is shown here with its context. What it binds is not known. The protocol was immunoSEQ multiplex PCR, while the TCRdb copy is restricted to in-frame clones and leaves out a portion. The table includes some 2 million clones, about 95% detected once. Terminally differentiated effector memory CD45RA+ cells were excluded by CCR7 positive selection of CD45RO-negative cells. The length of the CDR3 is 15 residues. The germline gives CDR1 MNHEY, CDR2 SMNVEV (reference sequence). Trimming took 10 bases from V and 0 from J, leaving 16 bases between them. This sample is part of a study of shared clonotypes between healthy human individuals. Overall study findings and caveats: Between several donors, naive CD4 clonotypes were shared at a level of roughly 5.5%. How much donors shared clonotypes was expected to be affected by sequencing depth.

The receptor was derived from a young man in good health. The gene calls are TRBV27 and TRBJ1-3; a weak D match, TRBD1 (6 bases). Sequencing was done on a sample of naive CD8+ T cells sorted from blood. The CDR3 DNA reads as TGTGCCACCTTTTACAGGGCAAGCTCTGGAAACACCATATATTTT. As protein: CATFYRASSGNTIYF.